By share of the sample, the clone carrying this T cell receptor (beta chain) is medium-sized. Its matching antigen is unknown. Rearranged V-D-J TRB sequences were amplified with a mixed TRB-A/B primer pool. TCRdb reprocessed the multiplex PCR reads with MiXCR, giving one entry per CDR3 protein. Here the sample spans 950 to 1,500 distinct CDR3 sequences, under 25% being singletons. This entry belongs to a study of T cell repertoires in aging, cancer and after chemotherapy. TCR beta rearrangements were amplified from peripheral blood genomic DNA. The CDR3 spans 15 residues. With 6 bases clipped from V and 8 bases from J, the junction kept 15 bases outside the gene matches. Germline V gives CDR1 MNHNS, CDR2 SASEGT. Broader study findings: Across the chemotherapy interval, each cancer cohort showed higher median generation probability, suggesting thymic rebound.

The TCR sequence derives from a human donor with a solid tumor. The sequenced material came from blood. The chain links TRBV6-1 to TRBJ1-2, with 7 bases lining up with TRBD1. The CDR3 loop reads CASSLGEGAFEGYTF. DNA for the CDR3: TGTGCCAGCAGCCTCGGGGAGGGGGCTTTTGAAGGCTACACCTTC.